Sequencing of this T cell receptor beta chain was carried out in a study of regulatory T cells in long-lasting Graves disease. Germline loops: CDR1 SGHRS, CDR2 YFSETQ. The CDR3 sequence is 15 residues long. TCR beta libraries were built with iRepertoire HTBI primers and Arm-PCR of CDR3 regions. TCRdb processed the multiplex PCR reads anew with MiXCR; each CDR3 protein has one entry. The sample holds approximately 400,000 distinct CDR3 sequences, around 14% seen once. General study points: Accuracy was possibly reduced by small sample size.

This clonotype was seen a few times. Antigen: not known. The junction differs from germline at one of its ends, possibly a read error. The time point denotes: newly diagnosed GD, antithyroid drugs for less than 3 months. Isolated PBMC RNA provided the starting material for the TCR library. It was an endocrinology department in Xi'an, China, that provided the patients. The data were also submitted as part of a second study, on T cells in Graves' hyperthyroidism and ophthalmopathy. This second study notes: Primed by the HTBI set, a first-round RT-PCR was run on the TCR CDR3.

The rearrangement links TRBV5-1 to TRBJ1-1; TRBD1 aligns across 9 bases. The source was peripheral blood mononuclear cells (PBMCs), collected at new diagnosis, from a patient treated with antithyroid drugs. This clonotype was sampled from a woman aged 25 to 39 with Graves disease. The CDR3 nucleotides are TGTGCCAGCAGCCAACGGACAGGGGCAAACACTGAAGCTTTCTTT. Its protein product is CASSQRTGANTEAFF.